A single sample is the source of the 2 T cell receptor beta chains below, sequenced in a study of metastatic and nonmetastatic thyroid tumors. TCRdb re-analyzed the PCR reads using MiXCR. The sample has 3,000 to 4,000 clones; 35% to 45% are singletons. Among the patients, none had received any treatment before thyroid surgery. The sequenced sample consisted of adjacent normal tissue. The receptors here all came from a male donor with papillary thyroid cancer or a benign thyroid nodule (not recorded which). Some clones in this sample may be carry-over from other donors' samples.

This rearrangement joins TRBV11-3 to TRBJ2-5; unclear D gene. The CDR3 totals 16 residues. Germline CDR1 and CDR2: SGHNT and YENEEA. V shed 0 bases and J shed 1 base, with 12 bases lying between them. This chain's CDR3 is CASSLEGLAVQETQYF. Written as DNA, the CDR3 is TGTGCCAGCAGCTTAGAAGGGTTGGCGGTCCAAGAGACCCAGTACTTC. The complete variable domain, with remaining parts taken from reference TRBV11-3 and TRBJ2-5, reads EAGVVQSPRYKIIEKKQPVAFWCNPISGHNTLYWYLQNLGQGPELLIRYENEEAVDDSQLPKDRFSAERLKGVDSTLKIQPAELGDSAVYLCASSLEGLAVQETQYFGPGTRLLVL.

V and J are TRBV30 and TRBJ2-7; TRBD1 agrees at 8 bases. Losses at the gene ends were 2 bases for V and 9 bases for J; bases not matched to a gene: 12. The CDR3 totals 14 residues. Germline V CDR1 and CDR2: GTSNPN, SVGIG (reference sequence). CDR3 nucleotides: TGTGCCTGGAGTAGGGGTATCGCAGGGGGCGGGCAGTACTTC. Its translation: CAWSRGIAGGGQYF.